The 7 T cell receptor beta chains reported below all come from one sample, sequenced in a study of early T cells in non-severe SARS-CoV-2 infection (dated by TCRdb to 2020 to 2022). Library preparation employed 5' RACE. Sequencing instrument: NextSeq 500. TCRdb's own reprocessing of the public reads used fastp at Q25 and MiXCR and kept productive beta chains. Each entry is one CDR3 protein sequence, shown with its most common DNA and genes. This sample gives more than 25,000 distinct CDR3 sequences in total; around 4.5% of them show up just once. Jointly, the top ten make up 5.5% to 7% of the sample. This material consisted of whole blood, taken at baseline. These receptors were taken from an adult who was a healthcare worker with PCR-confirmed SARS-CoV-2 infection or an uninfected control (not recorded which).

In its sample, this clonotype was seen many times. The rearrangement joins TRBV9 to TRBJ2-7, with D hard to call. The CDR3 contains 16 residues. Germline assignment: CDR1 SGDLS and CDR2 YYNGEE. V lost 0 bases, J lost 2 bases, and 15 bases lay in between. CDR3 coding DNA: TGTGCCAGCAGCGTAGGGGTTTACCCCAAACCCTACGAGCAGTACTTC. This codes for CASSVGVYPKPYEQYF.

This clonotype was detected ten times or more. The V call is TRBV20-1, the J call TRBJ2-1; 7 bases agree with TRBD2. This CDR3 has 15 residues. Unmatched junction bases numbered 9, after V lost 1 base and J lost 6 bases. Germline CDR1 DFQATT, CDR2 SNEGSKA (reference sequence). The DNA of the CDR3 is TGCAGTGCTAGAGTAGAGGGAGGGGCCACCAATGAGCAGTTCTTC. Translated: CSARVEGGATNEQFF.

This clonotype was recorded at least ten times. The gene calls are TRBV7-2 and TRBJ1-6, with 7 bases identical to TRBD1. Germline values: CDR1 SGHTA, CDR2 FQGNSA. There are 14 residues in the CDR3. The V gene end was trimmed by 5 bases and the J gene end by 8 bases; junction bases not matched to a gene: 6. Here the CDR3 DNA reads TGTGCCAGCAGCCCTCGGACAGGCTATTCACCCCTCCACTTT. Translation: CASSPRTGYSPLHF.

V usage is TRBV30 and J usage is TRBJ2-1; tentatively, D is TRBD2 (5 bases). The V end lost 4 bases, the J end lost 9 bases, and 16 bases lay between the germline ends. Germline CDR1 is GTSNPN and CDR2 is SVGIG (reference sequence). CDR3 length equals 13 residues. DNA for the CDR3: TGTGCCTGGACAAGAGCGGATTTAGCTGAGCAGTTCTTC. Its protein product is CAWTRADLAEQFF.

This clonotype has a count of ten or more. CDR3 amino acids: CSVEDSLASDRALLNYGYTF. The DNA of the CDR3 is TGCAGCGTTGAAGACTCTCTAGCCTCCGACAGGGCACTACTGAACTATGGCTACACCTTC. The rearrangement links TRBV29-1 to TRBJ1-2; 7 bases are a match to TRBD1. CDR1 and CDR2 from the germline V gene are SQVTM and ANQGSEA. This CDR3 spans 20 amino acids. The V and J ends lost 0 bases and 2 bases, in that order; junction bases with no gene match: 21.

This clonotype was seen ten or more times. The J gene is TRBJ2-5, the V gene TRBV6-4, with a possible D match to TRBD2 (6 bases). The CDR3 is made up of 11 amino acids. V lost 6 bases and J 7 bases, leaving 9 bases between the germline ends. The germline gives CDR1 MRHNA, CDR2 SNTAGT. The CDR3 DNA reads TGTGCCAGCAGGGAGGAGGGGACCCAGTACTTC. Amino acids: CASREEGTQYF.

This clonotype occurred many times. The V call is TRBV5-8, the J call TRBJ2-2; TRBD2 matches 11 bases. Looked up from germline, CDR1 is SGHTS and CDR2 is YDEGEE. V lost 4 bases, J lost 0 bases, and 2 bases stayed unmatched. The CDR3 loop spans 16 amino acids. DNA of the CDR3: TGTGCCAGCAGCCGTAGCGGGAGGGCGAACACCGGGGAGCTGTTTTTT. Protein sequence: CASSRSGRANTGELFF.